This TCR beta chain was documented in a study of identical twins. Study-level findings and limits: Out-of-frame beta chain sequences displayed weaker excess sharing between twins.

Healthy Caucasians, and only they, were the donors. This clonotype was picked up many times. As yet, its antigen is unknown. Per the germline V gene, CDR1 is SEHNR and CDR2 is FQNEAQ (reference sequence). This CDR3 is 16 amino acids long. Trimming took 0 bases from V and 1 from J, leaving 12 bases between them. One entry per CDR3 protein, called by TCRdb with MiXCR from the 5' RACE reads. Among 640,000 or so distinct CDR3 sequences listed, 6.1% were seen once. The V call is TRBV7-9, the J call TRBJ2-5; D may match TRBD1 or TRBD2 (5 bases each). The specimen was naive T cells sorted from blood. This receptor was obtained from a man aged 18 to 29 in good health. The CDR3 is CASSLAGAGPQETQYF. The CDR3 region has the DNA TGTGCCAGCAGCTTAGCCGGGGCCGGCCCCCAAGAGACCCAGTACTTC.